This TCR beta chain is from a study of shared clonotypes between healthy human individuals. Findings and limits, study-wide: The four-donor shared clonotypes exceeded non-shared clonotypes in generation probability, with non-shared ones scoring lower.

Naive CD8 cells lacked CD45RO and underwent positive selection for CCR7, leaving out terminally differentiated effector memory CD45RA+ cells. Adult donors, all healthy and HIV-negative, had no recent acute infections or vaccinations. All of the donors resided in Nashville, Tennessee, and each was a Caucasian adult. Each subset's genomic DNA was split evenly across several immunoSEQ plates. Method: immunoSEQ multiplex PCR; TCRdb's copy keeps in-frame clones and lacks some. The table lists about 610,000 clones, approximately 96% of them singletons. Germline V lookup: CDR1 SQVTM, CDR2 ANQGSEA. This CDR3 has 13 residues. The junction had 3 bases not matched to a gene; V was cut back by 6 bases and J by 2 bases. This clone was detected only once. Its antigen is unidentified.

Input material: naive CD8+ T cells sorted from blood. The clonotype originates from a woman in her twenties or thirties in good health. This chain connects TRBV29-1 to TRBJ1-2; 10 bases match TRBD1. In nucleotides, the CDR3 is TGCAGCGTGACAGGGGGCTCGAACTATGGCTACACCTTC. It translates to CSVTGGSNYGYTF.